A single sample is the source of the 21 T cell receptor beta chains below, sequenced in a study of blood T cells in healthy people across ages. Alongside a J-beta primer mix, a sample-barcoded 5' primer served in a second PCR lasting 7 to 11 cycles. TCRdb reprocessed the 5' RACE reads via MiXCR and lists one record per CDR3 protein. The sample includes 550,000 to 650,000 distinct CDR3 sequences, approximately 30% of them seen just once. Sequenced: blood. Every receptor here comes from a woman of 80 years or more in good health.

This clonotype showed up many times. V usage is TRBV7-2 and J usage is TRBJ2-7; maybe TRBD1 (6 bases). CDR1 and CDR2 from the germline V gene are SGHTA and FQGNSA. Between the trimmed V and J ends, which lost 1 base and 2 bases, there was a span of 12 bases. The CDR3 consists of 15 residues. CDR3 sequence (DNA): TGTGCCAGCAGCTTAGGGACAGAGTTAGCCTACGAGCAGTACTTC. It codes for CASSLGTELAYEQYF.

Regarding this clonotype: This may be a read error, as it is one base from a much larger clone. The chain employs TRBV27 and TRBJ2-6, with D possibly called TRBD1 or TRBD2 (6 bases each). This CDR3 has 17 amino acids. Germline lookup yields CDR1 MNHEY and CDR2 SMNVEV (reference sequence). CDR3 bases: TGTGCCAGCAGTCCGGGGGCCAGGAGCTCTGGGGCCAACGTCCGGACTTTC. As protein: CASSPGARSSGANVRTF.

The chain carries TRBV7-2 and TRBJ2-1, with D unclear. The CDR3 has 11 residues. Between the trimmed V and J ends, which lost 3 bases and 8 bases, there was a span of 5 bases. Germline lookup yields CDR1 SGHTA and CDR2 FQGNSA. Written as DNA, the CDR3 is TGTGCCAGCAGCTTTTACGATGAGCAGTTCTTC. The encoded protein is CASSFYDEQFF.

This clonotype was detected many times. This chain links TRBV6-2 or TRBV6-3 with TRBJ1-1, with unresolved D. The V end lost 5 bases, the J end lost 8 bases, and 12 bases lay between the germline ends. Germline loops: CDR1 MNHEY, CDR2 SVGEGT. The length of the CDR3 is 12 residues. CDR3 loop: CASSRGMGEAFF. The CDR3 DNA reads as TGTGCCAGCAGTCGGGGTATGGGAGAAGCTTTCTTT.

In this sample, this clonotype turned up a few times. The chain links TRBV5-6 to TRBJ2-5; D may be TRBD1 or TRBD2 (5 bases each). CDR3 length: 15 amino acids. V was shortened by 3 bases and J by 11 bases, with 23 bases between the two germline ends. Per germline, CDR1 SGHDT and CDR2 YYEEEE. The CDR3 region has the DNA TGTGCCAGCAGCTGGGGCTCTGTGGGGACCAATGAGCAGTACTTC. This codes for CASSWGSVGTNEQYF.

Ten or more counts support this clonotype. V usage is TRBV18 and J usage is TRBJ2-7; 9 nucleotides align to TRBD1. The CDR3 spans 15 residues. Trimming removed 0 bases from V and 4 bases from J; junction bases left unmatched: 4. Germline values: CDR1 KGHSH, CDR2 LQKENI. The CDR3 sequence is CASSPPGQGRYEQYF. The CDR3 region has the DNA TGTGCCAGCTCACCACCGGGACAGGGTCGATACGAGCAGTACTTC.

This clonotype was seen at least ten times. V is TRBV3-1 and J is TRBJ1-5, with a possible D match to TRBD1 (5 bases). Germline values: CDR1 LGHDT, CDR2 YNNKEL (reference sequence). The V end lost 1 base, the J end lost 3 bases, and 10 bases lay between the germline ends. The length of the CDR3 is 15 residues. CDR3 nucleotides: TGTGCCAGCAGCCAAGGGTTCGGGGCCAATCAGCCCCAGCATTTT. Its protein is CASSQGFGANQPQHF.

V usage is TRBV11-1 and J usage is TRBJ1-1; D uncertain. The CDR3 totals 11 residues. V lost 4 bases and J 11 bases, leaving 11 bases between the germline ends. In germline, CDR1 is SGHAT, CDR2 FQDESV (reference sequence). The CDR3 loop is CASSSLMAAFF. The DNA for the CDR3 is TGTGCCAGCAGCTCCCTGATGGCGGCTTTCTTT.

The chain's CDR3 is CSAWTSGGASFF. CDR3 sequence (DNA): TGCAGCGCCTGGACTAGCGGGGGGGCCTCGTTCTTC. This chain joins TRBV29-1 and TRBJ2-1; 15 nucleotides align to TRBD2. The trim removed 7 bases at V and 15 bases at J, leaving 7 bases unmatched. The germline CDR1 and CDR2 sequences are SQVTM and ANQGSEA. CDR3 length equals 12 residues.

There are many counts of this clonotype. V gene TRBV7-2 combines with J gene TRBJ1-4; D not resolved. V was clipped by 4 bases and J by 7 bases, with 13 bases between them. Germline V gene data show CDR1 as SGHTA and CDR2 as FQGNSA. The CDR3 consists of 14 residues. The CDR3 sequence: CASSSSPALEKLFF. The CDR3 DNA reads as TGTGCCAGCAGCTCGTCGCCGGCCCTTGAAAAACTGTTTTTT.

This clonotype was picked up many times. The genes are TRBV10-3 and TRBJ2-6, with D possibly matching TRBD1 (6 bases). The CDR3 has 15 amino acids. Germline V gives CDR1 ENHRY, CDR2 SYGVKD. V was pared by 10 bases and J by 2 bases, with 15 bases between. The DNA for the CDR3 is TGTGCCACCAGGGGATCGGGCACTGGGGCCAACGTCCTGACTTTC. Translating gives CATRGSGTGANVLTF.

In this sample, this clonotype turned up many times. The rearrangement uses TRBV20-1 and TRBJ2-1; unclear D gene. Trimming removed 2 bases at V and 0 bases at J, with 8 bases between. The CDR3 contains 14 residues. Germline V lookup: CDR1 DFQATT, CDR2 SNEGSKA (reference sequence). Written as DNA, the CDR3 is TGCAGTGCTAGACGGGTGACCTCCTACAATGAGCAGTTCTTC. It is translated as CSARRVTSYNEQFF.

The chain has TRBV4-3 and TRBJ2-3, with 10 positions matching TRBD2. Germline values: CDR1 LGHNA, CDR2 YSLEER. This CDR3 is 16 amino acids long. The V gene end was trimmed by 3 bases and the J gene end by 4 bases; junction bases not matched to a gene: 7. The CDR3 region has the DNA TGCGCCAGCAGCCAGGCAAGCGGGGGGGCCCCAGATACGCAGTATTTT. Translation: CASSQASGGAPDTQYF.

On this clonotype itself: Given a much more abundant clone one base away, this may be a read error. J is TRBJ2-7 and V is TRBV20-1, with a possible D match to TRBD2 (6 bases). TRBJ2-5 explains the end of the DNA better; the J call may be wrong. Germline values: CDR1 DFQATT, CDR2 SNEGSKA (reference sequence). The CDR3 is 13 residues long. The CDR3 DNA reads as TGCAGTGCTAGATATTGGAGCGGGGAGACCCAGTACTTC. Residues: CSARYWSGETQYF.

There are many counts of this clonotype. The V call is TRBV5-1, the J call TRBJ2-1; 8 bases fit TRBD2. The germline CDR1 and CDR2 sequences are SGHRS and YFSETQ. The CDR3 is 16 residues long. The J segment lost 2 bases and the V segment lost 2 bases, leaving 6 bases of the junction unmatched. In nucleotides, the CDR3 is TGCGCCAGCAGCTTTTATTCCGGGGGGGCCTACAATGAGCAGTTCTTC. Residues: CASSFYSGGAYNEQFF.

This clonotype has only a few counts. The V call is TRBV27, the J call TRBJ2-3, with TRBD2 as a possible D gene (6 bases). Germline V gives CDR1 MNHEY, CDR2 SMNVEV (reference sequence). The V end lost 2 bases, the J end lost 4 bases, and 22 bases lay between the germline ends. The CDR3 contains 18 residues. The CDR3 sequence: CASSLNRLGWGVADTQYF. The CDR3 nucleotides are TGTGCCAGCAGTTTAAACCGCCTAGGGTGGGGGGTCGCAGATACGCAGTATTTT.

This clonotype was recorded many times. The chain employs TRBV10-3 and TRBJ2-2, with D possibly matching TRBD1 (5 bases). There are 13 residues in the CDR3. Per germline, CDR1 ENHRY and CDR2 SYGVKD. V lost 7 bases and J 7 bases, leaving 13 bases between the germline ends. CDR3 amino acids: CAITAGPGGELFF. The DNA of the CDR3 is TGTGCCATCACCGCAGGGCCGGGCGGGGAGCTGTTTTTT.

With respect to this clonotype: A clone one base away is much larger, so this may be a read error. The gene calls are TRBV2 and TRBJ2-5; maybe TRBD1 (7 bases). Germline loops: CDR1 SNHLY, CDR2 FYNNEI. The CDR3 totals 17 residues. In DNA form, the CDR3 reads TGTGCCTGCAGGGACCGGAGGTTACAGGGGAGGAAAGAGACCCAGTACTTC. It is translated as CACRDRRLQGRKETQYF.

This clonotype was counted ten times or more. The rearrangement links TRBV7-9 to TRBJ2-7; D not resolved. Germline V CDR1 and CDR2: SEHNR, FQNEAQ (reference sequence). Trimming removed 6 bases at V and 3 bases at J, with 9 bases between. This CDR3 has 12 residues. CDR3 nucleotides: TGTGCCAGCAGGTCCCTTAGCTACGAGCAGTACTTC. Translation gives CASRSLSYEQYF.

This clonotype has a handful of counts. J is TRBJ1-2 and V is TRBV7-2; 9 nucleotides line up with TRBD1. CDR3 size: 14 residues. V shed 3 bases and J 7 bases; nucleotides not matched to a gene: 6. Germline V gives CDR1 SGHTA, CDR2 FQGNSA. DNA for the CDR3: TGTGCCAGCAGCTTCACAGGGGGCTTGGGTGGCTACACCTTC. Its translation is CASSFTGGLGGYTF.

This chain uses TRBV27 with TRBJ1-1; D is perhaps TRBD1 (5 bases). The CDR3 totals 15 residues. V was shortened by 0 bases and J by 4 bases, with 12 bases between the two germline ends. Germline values: CDR1 MNHEY, CDR2 SMNVEV (reference sequence). The CDR3 nucleotides read TGTGCCAGCAGTTTATCGGGCCCGGGGGGCACTGAAGCTTTCTTT. Translated, it gives CASSLSGPGGTEAFF.